The entry below gives a single T cell receptor (beta chain) sequence along with its context. Its antigen is as yet unknown. Just one base apart from a much larger clone, this may be a read error. The CDR3 does not close with the conserved phenylalanine or tryptophan, likely indicating a read error. A single record per CDR3 protein comes from TCRdb applying MiXCR to the reads. The sample contains roughly 600,000 distinct CDR3 sequences, 20% to 25% of which appear only once. The data were obtained in a study of T cell repertoires in cytomegalovirus infection. Turning to the study itself: Public TCR beta signatures marked donors with CMV infection and the matching HLA. Regarding the study as a whole: Summed frequency of public TCR beta families distinguished CMV carriers with the relevant HLA. Within the response measured ex vivo, HLA-C-restricted CMV-specific TCR beta clonotypes were dominant.

Looked up from germline, CDR1 is SGHTA and CDR2 is FQGTGA. There are 17 residues in the CDR3. Trimming took 4 bases from V and 1 from J; bases not matched to a gene: 5. The source material was CD8+ T cells from PBMCs. The chain has TRBV7-3 and TRBJ2-3, with 13 nucleotides matching TRBD2. The source is a human donor in good health (CMV status not recorded). Some clones in this sample may be carry-over from other donors' samples. CDR3 sequence: CASSYLGLAGGTDTQYY. CDR3 DNA sequence: TGTGCCAGCAGCTACCTAGGACTAGCGGGGGGCACAGATACGCAGTATTAT.